Below are 24 T cell receptor beta chains sequenced from a single sample in a study of early T cells in non-severe SARS-CoV-2 infection. MiXCR was run by TCRdb on the 5' RACE reads, yielding one entry per CDR3 protein. The profile shows some 31,000 distinct CDR3 sequences, approximately 5.2% of them singletons. The sequenced material came from whole blood. The receptors stem from an adult who was a healthcare worker with PCR-confirmed SARS-CoV-2 infection or an uninfected control (not recorded which).

The sample holds many counts of this clonotype. The V and J genes are TRBV28 and TRBJ2-4; D gene ambiguous. The CDR3 is 16 amino acids. The V end was cut by 5 bases, the J end by 0 bases, with 14 bases between. Per the germline V gene, CDR1 is MDHEN and CDR2 is SYDVKM. The CDR3 DNA reads as TGTGCCAGCAGTCCCCGTACATCTGTAGCCAAAAACATTCAGTACTTC. This codes for CASSPRTSVAKNIQYF.

The V and J genes are TRBV29-1 and TRBJ1-2; maybe TRBD1 (6 bases). This CDR3 has 13 residues. The V gene lost 3 bases and the J gene lost 8 bases, with 16 bases spanning the gap. CDR1 and CDR2 from the germline V gene are SQVTM and ANQGSEA. CDR3 nucleotides: TGCAGCGTTGAGCTACAGGGTGCCTTAGGCTACACCTTC. Translated: CSVELQGALGYTF. The complete variable domain, with remaining parts taken from reference TRBV29-1 and TRBJ1-2, reads SAVISQKPSRDICQRGTSLTIQCQVDSQVTMMFWYRQQPGQSLTLIATANQGSEATYESGFVIDKFPISRPNLTFSTLTVSNMSPEDSSIYLCSVELQGALGYTFGSGTRLTVV.

The rearrangement uses TRBV7-3 and TRBJ1-1, with unresolved D. The CDR3 extends over 13 amino acids. Per the germline V gene, CDR1 is SGHTA and CDR2 is FQGTGA. V lost 1 base to trimming and J lost 6 bases, with 9 bases between them. The DNA of the CDR3 is TGTGCCAGCAGCTTAATTCCCTCGGCTGAAGCTTTCTTT. It codes for CASSLIPSAEAFF. The whole variable domain, filled in from reference TRBV7-3 and TRBJ1-1, reads GAGVSQTPSNKVTEKGKYVELRCDPISGHTALYWYRQSLGQGPEFLIYFQGTGAADDSGLPNDRFFAVRPEGSVSTLKIQRTERGDSAVYLCASSLIPSAEAFFGQGTRLTVV.

The chain is built from TRBV27 and TRBJ1-1; D gene ambiguous. The CDR3 is 13 amino acids. CDR1 and CDR2 (germline): MNHEY, SMNVEV (reference sequence). V lost 2 bases to trimming and J lost 8 bases, with 12 bases between them. This chain's CDR3 is CASSLSLLGEAFF. As DNA, the CDR3 is TGTGCCAGCAGTTTAAGTCTTTTGGGGGAAGCTTTCTTT.

This clonotype was seen only a few times. This clone may be a read error of a much larger clone one base away. This chain uses TRBV28 with TRBJ2-7; TRBD2 matches at 7 bases. CDR3 length equals 16 residues. Germline CDR1 is MDHEN and CDR2 is SYDVKM. V gave up 6 bases and J gave up 6 bases; unmatched junction bases: 17. The CDR3 coding sequence is TGTGCCAGCAGCCCCGCTGATATAACGGGAGGTCCCGAGCAGTACTTC. This encodes CASSPADITGGPEQYF.

There are many counts of this clonotype. V is TRBV6-6 and J is TRBJ2-1; 10 nucleotides agree with TRBD2. V shed 5 bases, J shed 5 bases, and the junction held 18 bases outside the gene matches. The CDR3 sequence is 19 residues long. Germline V gene sequence: CDR1 MNHNY, CDR2 SVGAGI (reference sequence). Here the CDR3 DNA reads TGTGCCAGCAGTCATCTGGGGTCAGGGCTACTAGCGGGGCACAATGAGCAGTTCTTC. Translation gives CASSHLGSGLLAGHNEQFF.

This clonotype was recorded many times. The junction departs from the called germline gene at one end, perhaps through a read error. The chain combines TRBV12-3 or TRBV12-4 with TRBJ2-2; no firm D call. There are 14 residues in the CDR3. This chain's CDR3 is CASSHGVATGELFF. In nucleotides, the CDR3 is TGTGCCAGCAGTCACGGAGTAGCCACCGGAGAGCTGTTTTTT.

There are many counts of this clonotype. This chain uses TRBV20-1 with TRBJ1-6; tentatively, D is TRBD1 (5 bases). CDR1 and CDR2 (germline): DFQATT, SNEGSKA (reference sequence). The CDR3 runs 13 residues. The V end was cut by 6 bases, the J end by 9 bases, with 15 bases between. CDR3 coding DNA: TGCAGTGCAAAGCAGGGATCGGGTTCACCCCTCCACTTT. It codes for CSAKQGSGSPLHF.

This clonotype was picked up many times. V and J are TRBV7-9 and TRBJ2-3, with TRBD1 as a possible D gene (6 bases). The CDR3 totals 15 residues. Deletions cut 5 bases from V and 1 base from J, with 13 bases between. CDR1 and CDR2 from the germline V gene are SEHNR and FQNEAQ (reference sequence). The CDR3 bases are TGTGCCAGCAGCACCACCAGGGGCCGCACAGATACGCAGTATTTT. Translation gives CASSTTRGRTDTQYF.

V gene TRBV7-8 combines with J gene TRBJ1-6; maybe TRBD1 (5 bases). Germline loops: CDR1 SGHVS, CDR2 FQNEAQ. This CDR3 has 19 residues. The germline V and J ends were trimmed by 4 bases and 6 bases, with 25 bases remaining between them. DNA for the CDR3: TGTGCCAGCAGCTCAGACTACAGGCCCCTTAGGGATCGTAATTCACCCCTCCACTTT. It specifies CASSSDYRPLRDRNSPLHF.

This clonotype was counted many times. This sequence joins TRBV6-5 and TRBJ1-2; the match to TRBD1 covers 9 bases. The CDR3 extends over 17 amino acids. The junction had 12 bases not matched to a gene; V was cut back by 2 bases and J by 5 bases. The germline gives CDR1 MNHEY, CDR2 SVGAGI. The DNA for the CDR3 is TGTGCCAGCAGTTACCCCTCCGGCACCGGGACAGGGTATGGCTACACCTTC. It translates to CASSYPSGTGTGYGYTF.

This clonotype showed up just a few times. This chain links TRBV6-2 or TRBV6-3 with TRBJ1-1; 10 nucleotides align to TRBD1. In germline, CDR1 is MNHEY, CDR2 SVGEGT. V was clipped by 0 bases and J by 0 bases; unmatched bases: 1. The CDR3 has 16 amino acids. CDR3 nucleotides: TGTGCCAGCAGTTACTCGACAGGGGGCTTGAACACTGAAGCTTTCTTT. It encodes CASSYSTGGLNTEAFF.

This clonotype is categorized as medium-sized. The V gene is TRBV20-1, the J gene TRBJ1-2; D may be TRBD1 (5 bases). Trimming left V 6 bases short and J 4 bases short, with 21 bases between. Germline V gives CDR1 DFQATT, CDR2 SNEGSKA (reference sequence). There are 15 residues in the CDR3. This CDR3 is CSAGPEGESGYGYTF. CDR3 DNA: TGCAGTGCGGGGCCCGAAGGGGAATCGGGCTATGGCTACACCTTC.

This clonotype has a handful of counts. The chain uses TRBV29-1 and TRBJ1-1; the D is unclear. V lost 4 bases to trimming and J lost 1 base, with 7 bases between them. CDR3 length equals 12 residues. The germline V gene encodes CDR1 SQVTM and CDR2 ANQGSEA. CDR3 protein: CSVAKANTEAFF. The CDR3 DNA reads as TGCAGCGTTGCTAAGGCGAACACTGAAGCTTTCTTT.

V usage is TRBV7-2 and J usage is TRBJ2-5; 12 nucleotides match TRBD2. Per germline, CDR1 SGHTA and CDR2 FQGNSA. This CDR3 has 16 residues. The junction had 9 bases not matched to a gene; V was cut back by 5 bases and J by 5 bases. The CDR3 protein is CASSIRGLAGRETQYF. In DNA, the CDR3 is TGTGCCAGCAGCATCCGAGGACTAGCGGGAAGGGAGACCCAGTACTTC.

The chain has TRBV12-3 or TRBV12-4 and TRBJ2-3; D unresolved. There are 16 residues in the CDR3. Trimming cost V 5 bases and J 1 base, with 16 bases left between them. CDR3 DNA sequence: TGTGCCAGCAGTCGACAAGGCCCGGGCGGCACAGATACGCAGTATTTT. This sequence encodes CASSRQGPGGTDTQYF.

The sample holds many counts of this clonotype. The genes are TRBV18 and TRBJ2-2; D call uncertain. Germline CDR1 reads KGHSH; CDR2 reads LQKENI. V lost 1 base to trimming and J lost 4 bases, with 10 bases between them. This CDR3 region has 15 residues. The CDR3 nucleotides read TGTGCCAGCTCACCACGGAAGGGAACCACCGGGGAGCTGTTTTTT. The encoded protein is CASSPRKGTTGELFF.

The chain carries TRBV10-2 and TRBJ1-1; D unclear. V lost 6 bases, J lost 2 bases, and 13 bases lay in between. CDR1 WSHSY and CDR2 SAAADI come from the germline V gene. The CDR3 runs 14 residues. CDR3 coding DNA: TGCGCCAGCAGGAGCGACGGGAGAAACACTGAAGCTTTCTTT. It codes for CASRSDGRNTEAFF.

This clonotype was found many times. The chain combines TRBV23-1 with TRBJ1-2, with D possibly being TRBD1 (5 bases). TRBV23-1 is designated an ORF whose function remains uncertain. CDR3 length: 16 residues. Trimming stripped 0 bases from V and 10 bases from J, with 21 bases between. The CDR3 DNA sequence: TGCGCCAGCAGTCAATCGCTGGGGGGAATTGAGGAGGACTACACCTTC. It yields the protein CASSQSLGGIEEDYTF.

This clonotype was counted at least ten times. The rearrangement uses TRBV6-6 and TRBJ2-7; TRBD2 agrees at 7 bases. The V and J ends lost 8 bases and 7 bases, in that order; junction bases with no gene match: 5. In germline, CDR1 is MNHNY, CDR2 SVGAGI (reference sequence). The CDR3 totals 11 residues. CDR3: CASLAAREQYF. The CDR3 region has the DNA TGTGCCAGCCTAGCGGCCCGGGAGCAGTACTTC.

At least ten counts were recorded for this clonotype. J is TRBJ1-2 and V is TRBV20-1; D is possibly TRBD1 (5 bases). The germline V gene has CDR1 DFQATT and CDR2 SNEGSKA (reference sequence). The CDR3 runs 15 residues. The V gene lost 2 bases and the J gene lost 5 bases, with 18 bases spanning the gap. CDR3 protein: CSARLSGQGLYGYTF. CDR3 in DNA: TGCAGTGCTAGACTCTCCGGGCAGGGACTTTATGGCTACACCTTC.

The sample holds a few counts of this clonotype. The chain joins TRBV19 to TRBJ1-5; D unclear. V was cut by 2 bases and J by 2 bases, with 10 bases left in between. Germline assignment: CDR1 LNHDA and CDR2 SQIVND (reference sequence). The CDR3 covers 15 residues. CDR3 amino acids: CASSISKLGNQPQHF. Here the CDR3 DNA reads TGTGCCAGTAGTATAAGTAAGCTGGGCAATCAGCCCCAGCATTTT. Full variable domain (missing parts from reference TRBV19 and TRBJ1-5): DGGITQSPKYLFRKEGQNVTLSCEQNLNHDAMYWYRQDPGQGLRLIYYSQIVNDFQKGDIAEGYSVSREKKESFPLTVTSAQKNPTAFYLCASSISKLGNQPQHFGDGTRLSIL.

This clonotype occurred many times. This chain links TRBV3-1 with TRBJ1-2; 7 bases are shared with TRBD1. V shed 6 bases and J 6 bases; nucleotides not matched to a gene: 10. Germline V gene sequence: CDR1 LGHDT, CDR2 YNNKEL (reference sequence). The CDR3 consists of 14 residues. The CDR3 DNA sequence: TGTGCCAGCAGACCTAACAGGGGAAGGCATGGCTACACCTTC. This codes for CASRPNRGRHGYTF.

This clonotype was detected ten times or more. The chain is built from TRBV20-1 and TRBJ2-1; D is undetermined. Germline V lookup: CDR1 DFQATT, CDR2 SNEGSKA (reference sequence). The CDR3 is made up of 17 amino acids. V lost 3 bases, J lost 2 bases, and 20 bases lay in between. The CDR3 region is CSARIPQKQKTYNEQFF. The DNA for the CDR3 is TGCAGTGCTAGGATCCCCCAAAAGCAGAAAACCTACAATGAGCAGTTCTTC.